These 3 T cell receptor beta chains were sequenced from one sample in a study of long-term antiretroviral therapy in people with HIV. Samples were assayed with immunoSEQ v3.0 at survey level. Generated by immunoSEQ multiplex PCR, the TCRdb table keeps only in-frame clones and is missing some. The repertoire includes under 40,000 clones, roughly 85% of them detected once, and nearly 5% sits in the top ten. Specimen: unsorted PBMCs, collected approximately 2.9 years before starting antiretroviral therapy. The source of these receptors is a woman aged 25 to 39 with HIV.

The chain combines TRBV2 with TRBJ1-1; D is possibly TRBD1 (5 bases). This CDR3 region has 11 residues. Germline V lookup: CDR1 SNHLY, CDR2 FYNNEI. Trimming pared 8 bases from V and 12 bases from J, leaving 16 bases between. DNA for the CDR3: TGTGCCAGCGGATCCGGGACCGGGACTTTCTTT. This codes for CASGSGTGTFF.

With regard to this clone: Different DNA sequences within this sample yield the same CDR3. The rearrangement uses TRBV6-1 and TRBJ2-7; possibly TRBD2 for D (6 bases). Per the germline V gene, CDR1 is MNHNS and CDR2 is SASEGT. V lost 3 bases to trimming and J lost 12 bases, with 24 bases between them. The CDR3 spans 15 residues. The CDR3 spells CASSEDQSVVGLTYF. CDR3 nucleotides: TGTGCCAGCAGTGAGGATCAATCAGTGGTGGGACTGACGTACTTC.

The chain couples TRBV2 to TRBJ1-5, with D perhaps TRBD1 (6 bases). This CDR3 contains 13 residues. Trimming stripped 7 bases from V and 3 bases from J, with 10 bases between. CDR1 is SNHLY, CDR2 FYNNEI, per germline. In DNA form, the CDR3 reads TGTGCCAGCACAGCAGGGGCCAATCAGCCCCAGCATTTT. As protein: CASTAGANQPQHF. The full variable domain, in which reference TRBV2 and TRBJ1-5 provide the parts outside the CDR3, is EPEVTQTPSHQVTQMGQEVILRCVPISNHLYFYWYRQILGQKVEFLVSFYNNEISEKSEIFDDQFSVERPDGSNFTLKIRSTKLEDSAMYFCASTAGANQPQHFGDGTRLSIL.